Presented here are 24 T cell receptor beta chains from one specimen sequenced in a study of T cells in Graves' hyperthyroidism and ophthalmopathy. Amplification targeted TCR beta CDR3 regions from RNA transcripts. RT-PCR in the first round (using the HTBI primer set) targeted the TCR CDR3. TCRdb called the multiplex PCR reads again in MiXCR, with one record for every CDR3 protein. The sample shows 500,000 to 600,000 distinct CDR3 sequences, 16% of them seen only once. Sequenced sample: blood. These receptors originate from a woman aged 18-29 years with Graves' hyperthyroidism.

This clonotype occurred many times. V and J are TRBV7-2 and TRBJ2-1, with D uncertain. The CDR3 covers 12 residues. V shed 2 bases and J shed 9 bases, with 8 bases lying between them. Germline assignment: CDR1 SGHTA and CDR2 FQGNSA. CDR3 sequence (DNA): TGTGCCAGCAGCTTATCGTCCGCTGAGCAGTTCTTC. Translated: CASSLSSAEQFF. Together with reference TRBV7-2 and TRBJ2-1, the CDR3 gives the full variable domain: GAGVSQSPSNKVTEKGKDVELRCDPISGHTALYWYRQSLGQGLEFLIYFQGNSAPDKSGLPSDRFSAERTGGSVSTLTIQRTQQEDSAVYLCASSLSSAEQFFGPGTRLTVL.

This chain links TRBV6-2 or TRBV6-3 with TRBJ1-5; D uncertain. The length of the CDR3 is 15 residues. CDR1 MNHEY and CDR2 SVGEGT come from the germline V gene. Trimming took 2 bases from V and 5 from J, leaving 13 bases between them. The CDR3 loop is CASSYTIKGYQPQHF. CDR3 DNA: TGTGCCAGCAGTTACACGATAAAAGGGTATCAGCCCCAGCATTTT.

Ten or more counts support this clonotype. The chain recombines TRBV18 with TRBJ1-3, with 8 positions matching TRBD1. J was trimmed by 2 bases and V by 5 bases; bases with no gene match: 2. CDR1 and CDR2 (germline): KGHSH, LQKENI. CDR3 size: 14 residues. The CDR3 spells CASSRTGTGNTIYF. The CDR3 nucleotides read TGTGCCAGCTCAAGGACAGGGACTGGAAACACCATATATTTT.

In its sample, this clonotype was seen a few times. The CDR3 DNA sequence: TGCGCCAGCAGCTTGGGGACTAGCGGGAGGGCCTTTCGGTACGAGCAGTACTTC. As protein: CASSLGTSGRAFRYEQYF. The V call is TRBV5-1, the J call TRBJ2-7, with 15 positions matching TRBD2. V shed 0 bases and J 4 bases; nucleotides not matched to a gene: 8. CDR3 length: 18 amino acids. The germline V gene encodes CDR1 SGHRS and CDR2 YFSETQ.

This clonotype was detected many times. The CDR3 nucleotides are TGTGCCAGCAGTTCCATCCATGAGCAGTTCTTC. Translated, it gives CASSSIHEQFF. This sequence joins TRBV27 and TRBJ2-1; D is undetermined. V was shortened by 4 bases and J by 8 bases, with 6 bases between the two germline ends. This CDR3 comprises 11 residues. Germline CDR1 reads MNHEY; CDR2 reads SMNVEV (reference sequence).

This clonotype was seen many times. The chain carries TRBV24-1 and TRBJ2-7; D is perhaps TRBD1 (6 bases). Between the trimmed V and J ends, which lost 4 bases and 2 bases, there was a span of 14 bases. CDR1 and CDR2 (germline): KGHDR, SFDVKD. This CDR3 has 15 residues. The CDR3 loop is CATSDPDRTPYEQYF. CDR3 nucleotide sequence: TGTGCCACCAGTGACCCCGACAGGACTCCCTACGAGCAGTACTTC.

This rearrangement joins TRBV6-1 to TRBJ2-1; 8 nucleotides match TRBD2. The ends lost 5 bases at V and 7 bases at J; junction bases unmatched: 10. The length of the CDR3 is 15 residues. Germline CDR1 reads MNHNS; CDR2 reads SASEGT. The CDR3 DNA reads as TGTGCCAGCAGTCAACAGGGACTAGTTGGGAATGAGCAGTTCTTC. It codes for CASSQQGLVGNEQFF.

This clonotype was picked up many times. The rearrangement links TRBV12-3 or TRBV12-4 to TRBJ2-7; 8 positions match TRBD1. The trim removed 4 bases at V and 2 bases at J, leaving 10 bases unmatched. The CDR3 extends over 16 amino acids. The CDR3 DNA sequence: TGTGCCAGCAGTTGGGGGCCGGGACAGGCTACCTACGAGCAGTACTTC. Protein product: CASSWGPGQATYEQYF.

This clonotype was seen a handful of times. The rearrangement joins TRBV12-3 or TRBV12-4 to TRBJ2-1; the D gene is possibly TRBD1 (5 bases). The length of the CDR3 is 15 residues. The ends were cut back, 3 bases at V and 10 bases at J, with 19 bases in the middle. CDR3 in DNA: TGTGCCAGCAGTTTGAAGCGATCAGGGCCCCAAGAGCAGTTCTTC. This translates into CASSLKRSGPQEQFF.

This clonotype was seen many times. The chain is built from TRBV28 and TRBJ2-7, with D possibly being TRBD2 (5 bases). Trimming stripped 2 bases from V and 2 bases from J, with 13 bases between. CDR1 is MDHEN and CDR2 is SYDVKM in the germline V gene. This CDR3 spans 15 amino acids. The DNA of the CDR3 is TGTGCCAGCAGTTTAGAGGGCTTTTGGGCCTACGAGCAGTACTTC. Translating gives CASSLEGFWAYEQYF.

This clonotype was detected only a few times. V is TRBV5-8 and J is TRBJ1-3; D possibly corresponds to TRBD1 (5 bases). The germline CDR1 and CDR2 sequences are SGHTS and YDEGEE. CDR3 length: 15 amino acids. Trimming removed 0 bases at V and 4 bases at J, with 11 bases between. The CDR3 here is CASSLALGDGNTIYF. The CDR3 DNA follows: TGTGCCAGCAGCTTGGCGTTAGGGGACGGAAACACCATATATTTT.

V gene TRBV20-1 combines with J gene TRBJ1-2; no clear D gene. The germline V and J ends were trimmed by 0 bases and 10 bases, with 12 bases remaining between them. Germline V gene lookup returns CDR1 DFQATT and CDR2 SNEGSKA (reference sequence). The CDR3 extends over 12 amino acids. This CDR3 is CSARDTELLYTF. The CDR3 nucleotides read TGCAGTGCTAGAGATACGGAGTTGCTCTACACCTTC.

This clonotype was detected a few times. CDR3 DNA: TGTGCCAGCAGCGACGGGCCAAGCACAGATACGCAGTATTTT. It encodes CASSDGPSTDTQYF. This chain uses TRBV9 with TRBJ2-3; D is unresolved. V shed 3 bases and J shed 0 bases, with 8 bases lying between them. The length of the CDR3 is 14 residues. Looked up from germline, CDR1 is SGDLS and CDR2 is YYNGEE.

This clonotype came up many times. V gene TRBV12-3 or TRBV12-4 combines with J gene TRBJ1-1, with D unclear. Trimming shortened V by 7 bases and J by 1 base, and 19 bases separated the two germline ends. This CDR3 comprises 16 residues. CDR3 DNA: TGTGCCAGCACTTATTCGATCGGAGTCAAGAACACTGAAGCTTTCTTT. Translated: CASTYSIGVKNTEAFF.

This clonotype occurred a few times. The chain combines TRBV24-1 with TRBJ2-3; tentative D call: TRBD1 (5 bases). Deletions cut 3 bases from V and 0 bases from J, with 12 bases between. Per the germline V gene, CDR1 is KGHDR and CDR2 is SFDVKD. This CDR3 has 16 amino acids. This CDR3 is CATSDPTESSTDTQYF. CDR3 DNA sequence: TGTGCCACCAGTGATCCGACAGAGTCTAGCACAGATACGCAGTATTTT.

The chain carries TRBV6-1 and TRBJ2-3; either TRBD1 or TRBD2 may supply D (5 bases each). Trimming removed 6 bases from V and 4 bases from J, with 11 bases in between. The CDR3 totals 13 residues. Germline V gives CDR1 MNHNS, CDR2 SASEGT. In DNA, the CDR3 is TGTGCCAGCAGGGGGGTCTCTGCAGATACGCAGTATTTT. Its protein is CASRGVSADTQYF.

This clonotype was counted at least ten times. The chain recombines TRBV5-1 with TRBJ1-1; the D gene is possibly TRBD1 (5 bases). V was pared by 5 bases and J by 5 bases, with 13 bases between. The CDR3 loop spans 13 amino acids. Germline V CDR1 and CDR2: SGHRS, YFSETQ. CDR3 DNA sequence: TGCGCCAGCAGACAGGAGGTTATAACTGAAGCTTTCTTT. This codes for CASRQEVITEAFF.

This clonotype was picked up a small number of times. Here the CDR3 reads CASSPDRAVIGEQYF. CDR3 DNA sequence: TGTGCCAGCAGCCCAGACCGGGCGGTAATTGGGGAGCAGTACTTC. J is TRBJ2-7 and V is TRBV28; D is unresolved. The CDR3 spans 15 residues. V lost 6 bases to trimming and J lost 7 bases, with 22 bases between them. Germline CDR1 is MDHEN and CDR2 is SYDVKM.

The chain carries TRBV12-3 or TRBV12-4 and TRBJ2-1, with D possibly TRBD2 on 5 matching bases. The CDR3 is made up of 16 amino acids. V gave up 1 base and J gave up 6 bases, with 16 bases separating them. The CDR3 sequence is CASSLVEGPRFNEQFF. CDR3 nucleotides: TGTGCCAGCAGTTTAGTAGAGGGCCCGAGGTTCAATGAGCAGTTCTTC.

The chain links TRBV2 to TRBJ2-3; D possibly matches TRBD1 or TRBD2 (5 bases each). The CDR3 contains 11 residues. Germline CDR1 is SNHLY and CDR2 is FYNNEI. V shed 4 bases and J shed 9 bases, with 8 bases lying between them. The CDR3 region is CASSVGATQYF. Written as DNA, the CDR3 is TGTGCCAGCAGTGTCGGGGCAACGCAGTATTTT.

J is TRBJ2-1 and V is TRBV20-1, with 7 bases matching TRBD2. Germline CDR1 reads DFQATT; CDR2 reads SNEGSKA (reference sequence). The CDR3 runs 12 residues. V was clipped by 7 bases and J by 11 bases; unmatched bases: 11. In DNA form, the CDR3 reads TGCAGTGAAAGCGGGATGGTAGATAAGCAGTTCTTC. This codes for CSESGMVDKQFF.

This clonotype was seen ten or more times. CDR3 protein: CASSSNSNQPQHF. The CDR3 coding sequence is TGTGCCAGCTCCTCAAACAGCAATCAGCCCCAGCATTTT. The chain combines TRBV18 with TRBJ1-5, with D hard to call. The CDR3 has 13 residues. V lost 6 bases and J lost 1, with 7 bases in between. In germline, CDR1 is KGHSH, CDR2 LQKENI.

This clonotype was counted between two and nine times. The gene calls are TRBV12-3 or TRBV12-4 and TRBJ1-1, with D possibly matching TRBD1 (5 bases). The ends were cut back, 8 bases at V and 1 base at J, with 11 bases in the middle. The CDR3 consists of 13 residues. CDR3 loop: CASLGDGNTEAFF. CDR3 nucleotides: TGTGCCAGCCTGGGGGACGGGAACACTGAAGCTTTCTTT.

The sample holds a few counts of this clonotype. The chain has TRBV12-3 or TRBV12-4 and TRBJ2-4; D not resolved. This CDR3 spans 11 amino acids. Trimming took 6 bases from V and 6 from J, leaving 6 bases between them. For the CDR3, the DNA is TGTGCCAGCAGCTTGACAAACATTCAGTACTTC. It yields the protein CASSLTNIQYF.